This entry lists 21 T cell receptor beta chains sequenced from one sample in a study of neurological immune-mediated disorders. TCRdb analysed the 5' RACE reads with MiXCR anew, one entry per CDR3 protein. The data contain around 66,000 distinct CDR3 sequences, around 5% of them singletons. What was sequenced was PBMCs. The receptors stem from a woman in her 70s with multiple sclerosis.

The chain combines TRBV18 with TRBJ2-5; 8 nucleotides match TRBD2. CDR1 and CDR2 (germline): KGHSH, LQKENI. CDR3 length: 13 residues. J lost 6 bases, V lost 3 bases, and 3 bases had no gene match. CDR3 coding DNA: TGTGCCAGCTCACCGGGACTAGGCAAGACCCAGTACTTC. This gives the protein CASSPGLGKTQYF.

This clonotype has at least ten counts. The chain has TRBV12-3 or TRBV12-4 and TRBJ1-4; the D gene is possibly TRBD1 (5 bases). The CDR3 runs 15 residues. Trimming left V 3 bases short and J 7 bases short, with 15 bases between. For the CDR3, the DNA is TGTGCCAGCAGTTTGGGGCAGGGAGCTCGTGAAAAACTGTTTTTT. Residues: CASSLGQGAREKLFF.

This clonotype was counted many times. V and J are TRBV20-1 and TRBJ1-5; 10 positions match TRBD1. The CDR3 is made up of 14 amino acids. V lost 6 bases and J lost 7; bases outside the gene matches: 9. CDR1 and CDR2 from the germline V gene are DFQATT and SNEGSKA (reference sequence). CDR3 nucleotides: TGCAGTGCCCCGACAGGGGGCTCCCAGCAGCCCCAGCATTTT. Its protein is CSAPTGGSQQPQHF.

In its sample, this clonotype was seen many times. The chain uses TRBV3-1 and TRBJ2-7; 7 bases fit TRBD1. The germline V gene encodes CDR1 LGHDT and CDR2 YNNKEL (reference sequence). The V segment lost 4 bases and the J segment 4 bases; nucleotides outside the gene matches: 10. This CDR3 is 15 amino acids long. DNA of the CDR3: TGTGCCAGCAGCCCCTGGGCAGGGGGATCATACGAGCAGTACTTC. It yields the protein CASSPWAGGSYEQYF.

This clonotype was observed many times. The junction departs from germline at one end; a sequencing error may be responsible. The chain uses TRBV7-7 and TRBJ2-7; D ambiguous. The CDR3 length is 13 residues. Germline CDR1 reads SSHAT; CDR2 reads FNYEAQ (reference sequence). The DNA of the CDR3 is TGTGCTAGCAGCTCTGGGATGAACTACGAGCAGTACTTC. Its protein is CASSSGMNYEQYF. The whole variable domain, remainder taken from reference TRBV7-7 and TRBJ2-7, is GAGVSQSPRYKVTKRGQDVTLRCDPISSHATLYWYQQALGQGPEFLTYFNYEAQPDKSGLPSDRFSAERPEGSISTLTIQRTEQRDSAMYRCASSSGMNYEQYFGPGTRLTVT.

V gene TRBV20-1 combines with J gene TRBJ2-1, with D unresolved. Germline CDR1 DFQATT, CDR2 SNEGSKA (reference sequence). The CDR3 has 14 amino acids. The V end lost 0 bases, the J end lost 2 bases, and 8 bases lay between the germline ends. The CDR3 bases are TGCAGTGCTAGAGACACCCAAACCTACAATGAGCAGTTCTTC. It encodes CSARDTQTYNEQFF.

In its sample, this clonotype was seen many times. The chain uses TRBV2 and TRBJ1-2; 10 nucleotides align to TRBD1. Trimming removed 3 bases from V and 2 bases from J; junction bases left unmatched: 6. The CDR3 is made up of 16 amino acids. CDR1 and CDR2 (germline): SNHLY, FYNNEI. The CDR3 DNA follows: TGTGCCAGCAGTGAGCGGACAGGGGGAAGAAACTATGGCTACACCTTC. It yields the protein CASSERTGGRNYGYTF.

In DNA form, the CDR3 reads TGCAGTGCTAGAGAAATTAGGAGGGACCGTAGGACTGAAGCTTTCTTT. Protein: CSAREIRRDRRTEAFF. V and J are TRBV20-1 and TRBJ1-1, with D possibly matching TRBD1 (5 bases). There are 16 residues in the CDR3. Germline V CDR1 and CDR2: DFQATT, SNEGSKA (reference sequence). The ends were cut back, 0 bases at V and 5 bases at J, with 19 bases in the middle.

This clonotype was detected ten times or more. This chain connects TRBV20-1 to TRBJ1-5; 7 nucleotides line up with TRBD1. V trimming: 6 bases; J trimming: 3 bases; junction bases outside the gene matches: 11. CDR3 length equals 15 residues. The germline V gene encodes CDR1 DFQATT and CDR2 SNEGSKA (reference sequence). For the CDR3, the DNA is TGCAGTGCAAGGGAGGGACAGCTCTACAATCAGCCCCAGCATTTT. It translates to CSAREGQLYNQPQHF.

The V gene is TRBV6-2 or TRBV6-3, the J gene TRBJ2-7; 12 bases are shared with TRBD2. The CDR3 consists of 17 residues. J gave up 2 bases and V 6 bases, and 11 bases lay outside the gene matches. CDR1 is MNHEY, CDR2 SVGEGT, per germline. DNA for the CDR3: TGTGCCAGCAGCCCGACTAGCGGGAGTTCGAAAGCCTACGAGCAGTACTTC. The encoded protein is CASSPTSGSSKAYEQYF.

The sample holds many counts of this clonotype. CDR3 nucleotides: TGTGCCAGCAGCAGGCCCGGGCCCTACGAGCAGTACTTC. Translating it yields CASSRPGPYEQYF. J is TRBJ2-7 and V is TRBV7-2; D gene uncertain. The V and J ends lost 5 bases and 2 bases respectively, with 10 bases between them. The germline CDR1 and CDR2 sequences are SGHTA and FQGNSA. This CDR3 has 13 amino acids.

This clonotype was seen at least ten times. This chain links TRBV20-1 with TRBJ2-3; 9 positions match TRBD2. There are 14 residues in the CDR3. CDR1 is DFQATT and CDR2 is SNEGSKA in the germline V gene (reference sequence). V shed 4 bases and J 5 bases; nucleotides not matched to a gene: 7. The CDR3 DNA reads TGCAGTGCTAATTTTCGAGCGGGGGGAGATACGCAGTATTTT. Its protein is CSANFRAGGDTQYF.

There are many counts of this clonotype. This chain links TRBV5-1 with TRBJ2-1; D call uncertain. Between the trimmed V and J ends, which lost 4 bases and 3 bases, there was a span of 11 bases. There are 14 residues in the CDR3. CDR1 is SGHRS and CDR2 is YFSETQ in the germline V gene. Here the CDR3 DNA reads TGCGCCAGCAGCCCGGTGACTTACTACAATGAGCAGTTCTTC. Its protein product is CASSPVTYYNEQFF.

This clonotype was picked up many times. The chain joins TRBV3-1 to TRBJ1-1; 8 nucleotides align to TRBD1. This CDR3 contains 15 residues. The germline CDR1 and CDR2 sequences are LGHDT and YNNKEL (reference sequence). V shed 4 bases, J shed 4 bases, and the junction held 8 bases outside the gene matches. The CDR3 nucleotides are TGTGCCAGCAGCCGGTTGACAGGGGACGGCACTGAAGCTTTCTTT. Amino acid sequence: CASSRLTGDGTEAFF. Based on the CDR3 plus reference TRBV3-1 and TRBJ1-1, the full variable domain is DTAVSQTPKYLVTQMGNDKSIKCEQNLGHDTMYWYKQDSKKFLKIMFSYNNKELIINETVPNRFSPKSPDKAHLNLHINSLELGDSAVYFCASSRLTGDGTEAFFGQGTRLTVV.

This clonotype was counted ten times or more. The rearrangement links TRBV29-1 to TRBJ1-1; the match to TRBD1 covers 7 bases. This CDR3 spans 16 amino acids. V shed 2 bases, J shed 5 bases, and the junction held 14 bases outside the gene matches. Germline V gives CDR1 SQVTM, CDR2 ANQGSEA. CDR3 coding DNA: TGCAGCGTTGAAAAAGGGGGCCGGGCAGGGTGGACTGAAGCTTTCTTT. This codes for CSVEKGGRAGWTEAFF. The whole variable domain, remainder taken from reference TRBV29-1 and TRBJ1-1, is SAVISQKPSRDICQRGTSLTIQCQVDSQVTMMFWYRQQPGQSLTLIATANQGSEATYESGFVIDKFPISRPNLTFSTLTVSNMSPEDSSIYLCSVEKGGRAGWTEAFFGQGTRLTVV.

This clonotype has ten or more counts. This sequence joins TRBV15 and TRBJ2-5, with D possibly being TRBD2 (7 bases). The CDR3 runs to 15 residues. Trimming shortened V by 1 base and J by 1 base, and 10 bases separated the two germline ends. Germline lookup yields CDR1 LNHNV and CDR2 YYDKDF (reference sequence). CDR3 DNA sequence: TGTGCCACCAGCAGAGGGGAGGGGGTCCAAGAGACCCAGTACTTC. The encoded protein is CATSRGEGVQETQYF.

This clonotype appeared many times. CDR3 bases: TGTGCCAGCAGACGGACTAGCGGCACAGATACGCAGTATTTT. Protein sequence: CASRRTSGTDTQYF. This chain joins TRBV6-2 or TRBV6-3 and TRBJ2-3; 9 bases agree with TRBD2. Losses at the gene ends were 6 bases for V and 1 base for J; bases not matched to a gene: 2. This CDR3 region has 14 residues. Germline V gene sequence: CDR1 MNHEY, CDR2 SVGEGT.

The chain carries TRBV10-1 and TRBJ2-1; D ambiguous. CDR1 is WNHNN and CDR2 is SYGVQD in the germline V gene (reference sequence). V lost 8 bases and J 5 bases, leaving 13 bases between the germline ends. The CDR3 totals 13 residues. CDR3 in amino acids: CASARPPDNEQFF. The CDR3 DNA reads TGCGCCAGCGCCCGTCCCCCGGACAATGAGCAGTTCTTC.

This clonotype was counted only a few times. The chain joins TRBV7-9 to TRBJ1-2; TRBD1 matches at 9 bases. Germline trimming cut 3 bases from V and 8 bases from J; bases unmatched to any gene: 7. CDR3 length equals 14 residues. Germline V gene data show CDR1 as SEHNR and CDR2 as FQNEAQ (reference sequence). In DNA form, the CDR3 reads TGTGCCAGCAGCTTCGGACAGGGGAAAGGCGGCTACACCTTC. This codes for CASSFGQGKGGYTF.

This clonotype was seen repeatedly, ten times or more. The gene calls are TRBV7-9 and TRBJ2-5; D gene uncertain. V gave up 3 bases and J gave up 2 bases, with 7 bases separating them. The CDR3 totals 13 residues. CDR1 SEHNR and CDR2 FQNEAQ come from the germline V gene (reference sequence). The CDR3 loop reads CASSLPPQETQYF. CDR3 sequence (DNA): TGTGCCAGCAGCTTGCCTCCTCAAGAGACCCAGTACTTC.

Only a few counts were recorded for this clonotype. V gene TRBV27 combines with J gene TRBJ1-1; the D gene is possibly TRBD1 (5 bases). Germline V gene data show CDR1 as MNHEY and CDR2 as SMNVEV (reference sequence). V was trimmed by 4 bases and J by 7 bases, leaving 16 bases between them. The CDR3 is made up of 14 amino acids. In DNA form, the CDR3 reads TGTGCCAGCAGTTCGACAGTTTTCGGGGTTGAAGCTTTCTTT. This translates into CASSSTVFGVEAFF.